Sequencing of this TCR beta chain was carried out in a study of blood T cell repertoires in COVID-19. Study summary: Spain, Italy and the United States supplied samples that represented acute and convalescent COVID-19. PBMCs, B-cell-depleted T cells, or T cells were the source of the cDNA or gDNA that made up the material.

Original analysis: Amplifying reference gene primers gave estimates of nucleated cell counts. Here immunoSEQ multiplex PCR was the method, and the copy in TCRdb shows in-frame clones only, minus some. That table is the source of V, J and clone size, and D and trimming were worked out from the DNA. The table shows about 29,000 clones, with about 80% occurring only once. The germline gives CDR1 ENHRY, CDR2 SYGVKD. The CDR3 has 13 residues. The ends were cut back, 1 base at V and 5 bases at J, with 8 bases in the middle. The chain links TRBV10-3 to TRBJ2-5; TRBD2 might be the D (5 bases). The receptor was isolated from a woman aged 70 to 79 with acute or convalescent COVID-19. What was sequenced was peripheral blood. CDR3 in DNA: TGTGCCATCAGTGAGTTATCGGGGGAGACCCAGTACTTC. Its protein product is CAISELSGETQYF.